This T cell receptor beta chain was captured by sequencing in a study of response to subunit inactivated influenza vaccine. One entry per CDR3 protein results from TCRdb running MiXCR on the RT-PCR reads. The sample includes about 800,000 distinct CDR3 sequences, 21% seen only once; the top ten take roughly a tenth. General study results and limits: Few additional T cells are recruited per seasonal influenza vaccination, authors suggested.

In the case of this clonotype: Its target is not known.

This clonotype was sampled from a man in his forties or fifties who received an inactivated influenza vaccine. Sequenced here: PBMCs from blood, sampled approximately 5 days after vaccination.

In nucleotides, the CDR3 is TGCAGTGCTAGAAACGGCAGACATAGCAATCAGCCCCAGCATTTT. Encoded protein: CSARNGRHSNQPQHF. The rearrangement links TRBV20-1 to TRBJ1-5; unclear D gene. The CDR3 is made up of 15 amino acids. Trimming removed 2 bases from V and 0 bases from J, with 11 bases in between. Germline V gene data show CDR1 as DFQATT and CDR2 as SNEGSKA (reference sequence).